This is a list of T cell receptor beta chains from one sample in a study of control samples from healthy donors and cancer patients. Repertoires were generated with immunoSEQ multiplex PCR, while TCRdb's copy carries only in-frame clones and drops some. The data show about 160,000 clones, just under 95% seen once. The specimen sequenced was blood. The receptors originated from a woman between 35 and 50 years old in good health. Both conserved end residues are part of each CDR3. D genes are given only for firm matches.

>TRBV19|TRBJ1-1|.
TGTGCCAGTATGACCTTGGATTGGGGACAAGGAAACACTGAAGCTTTCTTT
CASMTLDWGQGNTEAFF
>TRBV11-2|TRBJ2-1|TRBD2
TGTGCCAGCAGCTTAGTTGGGACTAGAGACAATGAGCAGTTCTTC
CASSLVGTRDNEQFF
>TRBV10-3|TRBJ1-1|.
TGTGCCATCAGTGAGTCCCGCCCGAACACTGAAGCTTTCTTT
CAISESRPNTEAFF
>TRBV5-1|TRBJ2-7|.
TGCGCCAGCAGCTATGGACAGTCTGAGCGGTACTTC
CASSYGQSERYF
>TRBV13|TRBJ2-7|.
TGTGCCAGCAGCTTAGGTGGTAGCGGTCTCTCCTACGAGCAGTACTTC
CASSLGGSGLSYEQYF
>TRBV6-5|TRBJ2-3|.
TGTGCCAGCAGTTACCCGGGCACAGATACGCAGTATTTT
CASSYPGTDTQYF
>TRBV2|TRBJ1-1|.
TGTGCCAGCAGAACCAGGGTCACTGAAGCTTTCTTT
CASRTRVTEAFF
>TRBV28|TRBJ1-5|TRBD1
TGTGCCAGCAGTTTTCCATTCAGGGGGAGCAATCAGCCCCAGCATTTT
CASSFPFRGSNQPQHF
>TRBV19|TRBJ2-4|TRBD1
TGTGCCAGTAGTAGAGACAGGGGTGAAAACATTCAGTACTTC
CASSRDRGENIQYF
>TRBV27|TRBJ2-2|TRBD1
TGTGCCAGCAGTTCCCTGACAGGGTATACCGGGGAGCTGTTTTTT
CASSSLTGYTGELFF
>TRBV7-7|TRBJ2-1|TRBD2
TGTGCCAGCAGCTTAACTAGCGGGGCTTCCTACAATGAGCAGTTCTTC
CASSLTSGASYNEQFF
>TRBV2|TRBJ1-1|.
TGTGCCAGCAGCGGGACGGGGCACATGAACACTGAAGCTTTCTTT
CASSGTGHMNTEAFF
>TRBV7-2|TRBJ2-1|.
TGTGCCAGCAGCTTGACGGGGGGCCTAGCCTACAATGAGCAGTTCTTC
CASSLTGGLAYNEQFF
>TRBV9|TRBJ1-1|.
TGTGCCAGCAGCGTAGGGGGGGAAACCACTGAAGCTTTCTTT
CASSVGGETTEAFF
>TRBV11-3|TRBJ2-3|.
TGTGCCAGCAGCCCGGGGCCAGACACAGATACGCAGTATTTT
CASSPGPDTDTQYF
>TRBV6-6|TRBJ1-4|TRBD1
TGTGCCAGCAGCCGAGTCGCCCCAGGGGGCGCAGGTGAAAAACTGTTTTTT
CASSRVAPGGAGEKLFF